The clone carrying this T cell receptor (beta chain) was observed a few times. Its antigen is undetermined. V was clipped by 4 bases and J by 5 bases, with 14 bases between them. This CDR3 contains 14 residues. The germline gives CDR1 LNHDA, CDR2 SQIVND (reference sequence). Amplification used 60 Vbeta primers and 13 Jbeta primers. Assay used: immunoSEQ multiplex PCR; TCRdb lists only in-frame clones, some missing. Here the sample spans around 120,000 clones, about three quarters being singletons. The donors comprised healthy bone marrow donors. This entry comes from a study of cytomegalovirus exposure and HLA in healthy donors. Turning to the study itself: Early release data held roughly 90 million unique TCRs from HLA-typed donors.

Study-wide points: Researchers reported in a later analysis that a missense DCLRE1C variant was tied to TCR beta V- and J-gene trimming.

The sample consisted of PBMCs. The chain combines TRBV19 with TRBJ2-5; the D gene is possibly TRBD2 (5 bases). This sequence originates from a woman in her forties in good health and CMV-seronegative. The DNA for the CDR3 is TGTGCCAGTAGTAAAGACCTGGCGGGTGAGACCCAGTACTTC. It specifies CASSKDLAGETQYF.